This T cell receptor (beta chain) was sequenced for a study of monozygotic twins with inflammatory bowel disease (dated by TCRdb to about 2019). At the level of the whole study: A total of some 30 monozygotic twin pairs were included in the full study, comprising nine German pairs (four IBD-concordant, five IBD-discordant) and 19 IBD-discordant Danish pairs. Disease-associated traits were sought mainly through comparisons between IBD patients and their genetically identical healthy co-twins within discordant pairs. Each individual had, on average, about 151 000 unique TCRalpha sequences and 181 000 unique TCRbeta sequences available for analysis.

Library creation used 5' RACE. Each TCR library was prepared from roughly 3.5 ug of total RNA. cDNA was synthesized with SMARTScribe reverse transcriptase in eight separate reactions per sample. During cDNA synthesis, template switching was used to introduce unique molecular identifiers that contained a 6-nucleotide sample barcode. TCRalpha and TCRbeta cDNA was amplified in two nested PCRs of approximately 16 and 10 cycles, and bead purification was carried out after each PCR. Before amplification, the cDNA was treated with uracil DNA-glycosylase and purified using the QIAquick PCR purification kit. The second PCR added Illumina TruSeq-compatible adapters along with sample-specific barcodes. TapeStation and Qubit were used to check library quality and concentration, and 4.5 to 6.5 ng of each library was pooled. The pooled libraries were sequenced with 2 x 100 bp reads and custom sequencing primers on an Illumina HiSeq2500 single-index Rapid Run. The authors' pipeline ran thus. UMI-based consensus assembly with MiGEC version 1.2.6 was used to correct PCR and sequencing errors. MiXCR version 2.1.1 was used to carry out V(D)J alignment, clonotype assembly and CDR3 extraction. Gene usage, clonotype sharing and MAIT/NKT TCR abundance were normalised by analysing the top 1000, 10 000 and 20 000 clonotypes per sample. Diversity was computed as the inverse Simpson index with the vegan R package after downsampling to 27 000 UMIs. Paired Mann-Whitney U tests were applied to discordant twin pairs, with Benjamini-Hochberg correction for multiple testing. Each entry corresponds to one CDR3 protein sequence from reads that TCRdb reprocessed, and DNA is not given. The authors' filters were not applied to this entry. The sample table includes around 400,000 distinct CDR3 sequences. The ten largest clones represent 2.4% of the sample.

From each donor, a roughly 2.6 ml peripheral blood sample was collected into PAXgene tubes and stored at -80 degrees C. Without T cell sorting, total RNA was isolated from whole blood using the PAXgene blood miRNA kit on an automated QIAcube. Peripheral blood from monozygotic twin pairs concordant or discordant for inflammatory bowel disease was subjected to deep TCRalpha and TCRbeta repertoire profiling with unique molecular barcoding. Smoking habits were recorded for all twin pairs, and each individual was classified as a current, former or never smoker. The investigation overall reported the following: TCRbeta repertoire diversity, by inverse Simpson index, was decreased in IBD patients compared with their healthy co-twins. IBD patients shared fewer clonotypes with other individuals than healthy twins did, most markedly in patients showing signs of disease activity. Distinction between different T cell subtypes could not be achieved in the analysis. No single strong signal or clonotype linked to IBD turned up in the results, so the idea that one exists was not supported. Because patients were on differing immunosuppressive treatments, the repertoires may have picked up extra background noise and inter-individual variability. Concordant and discordant twins showed no difference in repertoire similarity, possibly because of limited statistical power.

Of note for this clonotype: Its target antigen remains unknown.

The CDR3 spans 14 residues, from the cysteine through the phenylalanine. No DNA appears here. Looking up the germline V gene (reference sequence) yields CDR1 MNHEY and CDR2 SMNVEV. Recombination joined TRBV27 with TRBJ1-1. The sequencing sample was made of blood. This clonotype was obtained from a human donor with ulcerative colitis or Crohn's disease, or a healthy co-twin of an affected twin (not recorded which). The CDR3 protein: CASSSSPRNTEAFF.